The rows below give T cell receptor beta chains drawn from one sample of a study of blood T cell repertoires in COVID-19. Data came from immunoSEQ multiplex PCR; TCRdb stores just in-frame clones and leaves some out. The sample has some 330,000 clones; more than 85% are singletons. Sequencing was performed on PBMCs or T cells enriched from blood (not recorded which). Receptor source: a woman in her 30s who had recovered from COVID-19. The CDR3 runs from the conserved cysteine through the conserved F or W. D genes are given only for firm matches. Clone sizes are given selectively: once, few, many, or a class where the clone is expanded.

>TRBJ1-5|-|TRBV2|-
CASSEGQGNQPQHF
TGTGCCAGCAGTGAAGGGCAGGGGAATCAGCCCCAGCATTTT
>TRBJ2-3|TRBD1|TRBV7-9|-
CASSLGQGGTDTQYF
TGTGCCAGCAGCTTGGGGCAGGGGGGCACAGATACGCAGTATTTT
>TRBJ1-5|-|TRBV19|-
CASSPTGDSPYQPQHF
TGTGCCAGTTCTCCGACAGGAGACAGCCCATATCAGCCCCAGCATTTT
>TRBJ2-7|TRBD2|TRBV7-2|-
CASSFGGRNYEEQYF
TGTGCCAGCAGCTTCGGCGGGAGGAACTACGAGGAGCAGTACTTC
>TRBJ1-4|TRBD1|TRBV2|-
CASSSIPGQLGEKLFF
TGTGCCAGCAGCAGCATTCCGGGACAGCTAGGTGAAAAACTGTTTTTT
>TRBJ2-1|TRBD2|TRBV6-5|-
CASIRTSGGNEQFF
TGTGCCAGCATCCGGACTAGCGGGGGTAATGAGCAGTTCTTC
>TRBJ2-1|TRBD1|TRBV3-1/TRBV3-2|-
CASSPRQGVHRNEQFF
TGTGCCAGCAGCCCAAGACAGGGGGTTCATCGCAATGAGCAGTTCTTC
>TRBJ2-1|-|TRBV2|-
CASNRARSYNEQFF
TGTGCCAGCAACAGGGCCCGCTCCTACAATGAGCAGTTCTTC
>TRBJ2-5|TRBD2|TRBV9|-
CASSVRGAGVQETQYF
TGTGCCAGCAGCGTACGGGGAGCGGGGGTACAAGAGACCCAGTACTTC
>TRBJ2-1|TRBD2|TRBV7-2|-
CATEVLAGGEQFF
TGTGCCACCGAAGTCCTAGCGGGGGGTGAGCAGTTCTTC
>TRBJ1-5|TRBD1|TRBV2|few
CASSGTGEVQPQHF
TGTGCCAGCAGTGGGACAGGGGAGGTTCAGCCCCAGCATTTT
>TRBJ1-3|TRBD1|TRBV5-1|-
CASSQGGSGNTIYF
TGCGCCAGCAGTCAAGGGGGCTCCGGAAACACCATATATTTT
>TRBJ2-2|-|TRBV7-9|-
CASSSGQKAGELFF
TGTGCCAGCAGCTCAGGACAGAAGGCCGGGGAGCTGTTTTTT
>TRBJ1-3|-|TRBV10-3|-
CAISEAGGSSGNTIYF
TGTGCCATCAGTGAAGCGGGAGGGAGCTCTGGAAACACCATATATTTT
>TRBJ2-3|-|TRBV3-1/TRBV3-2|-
CASSQGGHTTDTQYF
TGTGCCAGCAGCCAAGGAGGACACACCACAGATACGCAGTATTTT
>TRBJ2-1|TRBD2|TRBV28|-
CASVTSANEQFF
TGTGCCAGCGTAACTAGCGCCAATGAGCAGTTCTTC
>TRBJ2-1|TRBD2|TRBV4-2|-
CASSQPPGLAESSYNEQFF
TGTGCCAGCAGCCAACCTCCGGGACTAGCGGAAAGTTCCTACAATGAGCAGTTCTTC
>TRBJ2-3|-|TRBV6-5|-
CASSTRGSPTDTQYF
TGTGCCAGCAGTACCAGAGGATCCCCAACAGATACGCAGTATTTT
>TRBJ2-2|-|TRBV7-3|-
CASSLSVTGELFF
TGTGCCAGCAGCTTATCGGTCACCGGGGAGCTGTTTTTT
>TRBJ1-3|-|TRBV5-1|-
CASSTGTASGNTIYF
TGCGCCAGCAGCACGGGGACTGCCTCTGGAAACACCATATATTTT
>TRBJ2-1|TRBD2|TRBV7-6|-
CASSLGGGVNEQFF
TGTGCCAGCAGCTTAGGGGGAGGGGTCAATGAGCAGTTCTTC
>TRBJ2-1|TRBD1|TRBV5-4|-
CASSLRGRYNEQFF
TGTGCCAGCAGCTTAAGGGGGCGCTACAATGAGCAGTTCTTC
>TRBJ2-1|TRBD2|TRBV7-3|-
CASSLRPVFTGQGLAGRRYNEQFF
TGTGCCAGCAGCTTAAGGCCTGTGTTCACAGGGCAGGGACTAGCGGGAAGACGATACAATGAGCAGTTCTTC
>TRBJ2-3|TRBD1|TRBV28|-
CASSRQGLGTTQYF
TGTGCCAGCAGCCGACAGGGGCTCGGGACTACGCAGTATTTT
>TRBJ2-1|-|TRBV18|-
CASSPGMGAPNEQFF
TGTGCCAGCTCACCGGGGATGGGGGCACCCAATGAGCAGTTCTTC
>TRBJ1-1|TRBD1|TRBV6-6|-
CASSKGTGGTEAFF
TGTGCCAGCAGTAAGGGGACAGGGGGCACTGAAGCTTTCTTT
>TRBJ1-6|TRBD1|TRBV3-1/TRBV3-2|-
CASSQGGQYNSPLHF
TGTGCCAGCAGCCAAGGGGGACAGTATAATTCACCCCTCCACTTT
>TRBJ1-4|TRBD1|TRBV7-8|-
CASSWGQGGEKLFF
TGTGCCAGCAGCTGGGGACAGGGAGGTGAAAAACTGTTTTTT
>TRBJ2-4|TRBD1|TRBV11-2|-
CASSRGQGPIKNIQYF
TGTGCCAGCAGCCGGGGACAGGGGCCTATCAAAAACATTCAGTACTTC
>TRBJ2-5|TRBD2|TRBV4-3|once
CASSQGGGGETQYF
TGCGCCAGCAGCCAAGGAGGCGGGGGAGAGACCCAGTACTTC
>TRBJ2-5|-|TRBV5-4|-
CASSPGWRGGETQYF
TGTGCCAGCAGCCCAGGTTGGCGGGGCGGCGAGACCCAGTACTTC
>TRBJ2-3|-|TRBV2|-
CASGRDGASTDTQYF
TGTGCCAGCGGCCGAGACGGAGCTAGCACAGATACGCAGTATTTT
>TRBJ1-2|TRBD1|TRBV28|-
CASSSGQGPYGYTF
TGTGCCAGCAGTTCCGGACAGGGGCCCTATGGCTACACCTTC
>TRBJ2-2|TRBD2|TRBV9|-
CASSASGRAPGELFF
TGTGCCAGCAGCGCTAGCGGGAGGGCACCCGGGGAGCTGTTTTTT
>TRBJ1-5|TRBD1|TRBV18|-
CASSTGTVNQPQHF
TGTGCCAGCTCAACCGGGACAGTTAATCAGCCCCAGCATTTT
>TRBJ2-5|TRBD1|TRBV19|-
CASSRRDRGLETQYF
TGTGCCAGTAGTAGGAGGGACAGGGGGCTAGAGACCCAGTACTTC
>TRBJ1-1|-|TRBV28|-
CASRPPWGGNTEAFF
TGTGCCAGCAGACCGCCGTGGGGGGGGAACACTGAAGCTTTCTTT
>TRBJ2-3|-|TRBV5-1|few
CASSLLGGISTDTQYF
TGCGCCAGCAGCTTGCTGGGGGGAATAAGCACAGATACGCAGTATTTT
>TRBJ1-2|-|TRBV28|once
CASRRGLHTSYGYTF
TGTGCCAGCAGGCGGGGCCTTCATACGTCCTATGGCTACACCTTC
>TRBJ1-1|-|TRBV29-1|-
CSARRGSTEAFF
TGCAGCGCCCGAAGGGGTAGCACTGAAGCTTTCTTT
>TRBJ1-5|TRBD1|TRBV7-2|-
CASSKTGPNQPQHF
TGTGCCAGCAGTAAGACAGGGCCCAATCAGCCCCAGCATTTT
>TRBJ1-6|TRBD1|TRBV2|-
CATSGTENSPLHF
TGTGCCACCTCCGGGACAGAAAATTCACCCCTCCACTTT
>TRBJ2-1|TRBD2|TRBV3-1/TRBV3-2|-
CASSLRSSGAYNEQFF
TGTGCCAGCAGCCTTCGATCTAGCGGGGCCTACAATGAGCAGTTCTTC
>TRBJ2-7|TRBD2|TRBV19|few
CASSSLAGASYEQYF
TGTGCCAGTAGTAGCCTAGCGGGAGCTTCTTACGAGCAGTACTTC
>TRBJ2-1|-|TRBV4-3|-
CASSQERVNEQFF
TGCGCCAGCAGCCAAGAACGCGTCAATGAGCAGTTCTTC
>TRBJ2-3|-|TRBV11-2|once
CASSRQTSTDTQYF
TGTGCCAGCAGTCGACAGACAAGCACAGATACGCAGTATTTT
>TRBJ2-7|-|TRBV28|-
CASSGGAFYEQYF
TGTGCCAGCAGCGGAGGGGCCTTCTACGAGCAGTACTTC
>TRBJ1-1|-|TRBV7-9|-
CATNVGDNEAFF
TGTGCCACCAACGTAGGGGACAATGAAGCTTTCTTT
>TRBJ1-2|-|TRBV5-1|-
CASQGQVGYTF
TGCGCCAGCCAGGGGCAGGTGGGCTACACCTTC
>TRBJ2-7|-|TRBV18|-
CASSPPRGAYEQYF
TGTGCCAGCTCACCTCCCAGGGGGGCCTACGAGCAGTACTTC
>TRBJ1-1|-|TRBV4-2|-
CASSRDQGKAFF
TGTGCCAGCAGTAGAGATCAGGGAAAAGCTTTCTTT
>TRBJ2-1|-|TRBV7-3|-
CASSLIGSAYNEQFF
TGTGCCAGCAGCTTAATCGGGAGCGCCTACAATGAGCAGTTCTTC
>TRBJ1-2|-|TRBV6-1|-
CASSERGIGYTF
TGTGCCAGCAGTGAGCGAGGTATCGGCTACACCTTC
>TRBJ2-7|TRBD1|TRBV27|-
CASSLGPPGQGIFGQYF
TGTGCCAGCAGCCTCGGGCCCCCGGGACAGGGGATTTTTGGGCAGTACTTC
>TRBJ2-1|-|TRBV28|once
CASSLQTPPQFF
TGTGCCAGCAGTTTACAAACTCCTCCCCAGTTCTTC
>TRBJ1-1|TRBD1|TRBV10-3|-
CAISATGRVNTEAFF
TGTGCCATCAGTGCGACAGGGAGAGTGAACACTGAAGCTTTCTTT
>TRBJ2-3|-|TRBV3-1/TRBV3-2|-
CASSFSDTQYF
TGTGCCAGCAGTTTTTCGGATACGCAGTATTTT
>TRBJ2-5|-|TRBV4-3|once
CASSQDLTAGTGETQYF
TGCGCCAGCAGCCAAGATCTGACAGCGGGTACCGGCGAGACCCAGTACTTC
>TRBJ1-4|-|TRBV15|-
CATSRDRGAINEKLFF
TGTGCCACCAGCAGAGATCGCGGAGCTATTAATGAAAAACTGTTTTTT